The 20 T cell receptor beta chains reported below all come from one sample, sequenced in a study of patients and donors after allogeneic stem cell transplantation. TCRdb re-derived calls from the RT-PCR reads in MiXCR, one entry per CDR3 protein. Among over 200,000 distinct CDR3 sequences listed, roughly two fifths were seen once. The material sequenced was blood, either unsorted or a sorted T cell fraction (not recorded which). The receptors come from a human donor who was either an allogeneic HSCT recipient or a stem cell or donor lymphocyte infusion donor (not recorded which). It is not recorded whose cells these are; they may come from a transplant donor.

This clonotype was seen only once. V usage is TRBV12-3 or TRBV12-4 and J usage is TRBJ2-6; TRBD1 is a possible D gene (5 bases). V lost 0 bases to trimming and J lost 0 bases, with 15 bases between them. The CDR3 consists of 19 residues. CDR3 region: CASSLALGRVSSGANVLTF. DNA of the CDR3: TGTGCCAGCAGTTTAGCGCTGGGCAGGGTTAGCTCTGGGGCCAACGTCCTGACTTTC.

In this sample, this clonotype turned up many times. This chain's CDR3 is CASSLVSSAQEAFF. CDR3 nucleotides: TGTGCCAGCAGCTTAGTTAGTTCGGCTCAGGAAGCTTTCTTT. The chain couples TRBV7-9 to TRBJ1-1, with no clear D. Trimming removed 1 base from V and 8 bases from J, with 14 bases in between. Looked up from germline, CDR1 is SEHNR and CDR2 is FQNEAQ (reference sequence). This CDR3 comprises 14 residues.

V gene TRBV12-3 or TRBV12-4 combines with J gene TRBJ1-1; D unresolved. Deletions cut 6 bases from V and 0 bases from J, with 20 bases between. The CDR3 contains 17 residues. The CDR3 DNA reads TGTGCCAGCAGGGCTGGAGGGCTTACAATTATGAACACTGAAGCTTTCTTT. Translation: CASRAGGLTIMNTEAFF.

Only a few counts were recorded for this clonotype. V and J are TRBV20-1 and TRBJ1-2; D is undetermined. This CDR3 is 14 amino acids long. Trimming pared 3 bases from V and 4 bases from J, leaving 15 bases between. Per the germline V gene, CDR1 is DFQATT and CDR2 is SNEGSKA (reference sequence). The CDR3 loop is CSASGGRTLYGYTF. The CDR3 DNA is TGCAGTGCTAGTGGAGGACGGACTCTCTATGGCTACACCTTC.

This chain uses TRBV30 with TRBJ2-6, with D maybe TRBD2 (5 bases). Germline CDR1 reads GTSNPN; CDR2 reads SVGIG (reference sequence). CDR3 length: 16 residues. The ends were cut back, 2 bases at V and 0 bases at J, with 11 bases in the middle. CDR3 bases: TGTGCCTGGAGTATTGTTGGAGGCTCTGGGGCCAACGTCCTGACTTTC. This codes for CAWSIVGGSGANVLTF.

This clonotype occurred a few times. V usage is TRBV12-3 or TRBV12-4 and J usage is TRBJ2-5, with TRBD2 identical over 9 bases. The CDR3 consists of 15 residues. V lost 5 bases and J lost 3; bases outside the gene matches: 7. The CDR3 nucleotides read TGTGCCAGCAGTCTCCTAGCGGGGTTCGAAGAGACCCAGTACTTC. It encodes CASSLLAGFEETQYF.

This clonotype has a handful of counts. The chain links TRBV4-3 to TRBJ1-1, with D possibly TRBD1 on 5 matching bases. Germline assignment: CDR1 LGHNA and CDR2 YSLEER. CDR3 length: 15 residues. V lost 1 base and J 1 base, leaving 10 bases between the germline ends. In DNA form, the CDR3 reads TGCGCCAGCAGCCAAGTTGCTCAGGGGAACACTGAAGCTTTCTTT. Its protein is CASSQVAQGNTEAFF.

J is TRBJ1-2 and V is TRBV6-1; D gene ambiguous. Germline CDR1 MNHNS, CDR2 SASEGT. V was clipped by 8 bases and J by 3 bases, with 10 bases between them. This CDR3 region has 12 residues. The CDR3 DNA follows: TGTGCCAGCGACAAAGTGGACTATGGCTACACCTTC. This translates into CASDKVDYGYTF.

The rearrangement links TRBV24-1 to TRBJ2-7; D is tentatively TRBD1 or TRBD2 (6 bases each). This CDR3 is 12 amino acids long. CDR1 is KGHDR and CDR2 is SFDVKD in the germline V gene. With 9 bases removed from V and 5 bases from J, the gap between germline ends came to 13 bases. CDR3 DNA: TGTGCCACCGGGAGGACAGCCAACGAGCAGTACTTC. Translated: CATGRTANEQYF.

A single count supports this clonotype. CDR3: CASSKVGDGDEQFF. As DNA, the CDR3 is TGTGCCAGCTCCAAGGTAGGGGATGGGGATGAGCAGTTCTTC. V gene TRBV18 combines with J gene TRBJ2-1, with D maybe TRBD1 (5 bases). CDR3 length equals 14 residues. Germline V CDR1 and CDR2: KGHSH, LQKENI. V was cut by 6 bases and J by 8 bases, with 17 bases left in between. The whole variable domain, filled in from reference TRBV18 and TRBJ2-1, reads NAGVMQNPRHLVRRRGQEARLRCSPMKGHSHVYWYRQLPEEGLKFMVYLQKENIIDESGMPKERFSAEFPKEGPSILRIQQVVRGDSAAYFCASSKVGDGDEQFFGPGTRLTVL.

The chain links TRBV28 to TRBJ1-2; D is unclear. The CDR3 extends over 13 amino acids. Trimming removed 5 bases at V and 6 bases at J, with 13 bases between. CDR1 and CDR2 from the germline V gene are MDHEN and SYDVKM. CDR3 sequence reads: CASSGPYGDGYTF. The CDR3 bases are TGTGCCAGCAGTGGCCCCTACGGAGATGGCTACACCTTC.

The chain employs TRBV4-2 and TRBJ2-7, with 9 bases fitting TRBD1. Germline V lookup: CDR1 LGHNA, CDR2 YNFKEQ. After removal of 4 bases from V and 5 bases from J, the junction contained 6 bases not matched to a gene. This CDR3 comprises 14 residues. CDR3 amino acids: CASSPQTGGDEQYF. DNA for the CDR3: TGTGCCAGCAGCCCCCAAACAGGGGGCGACGAGCAGTACTTC.

The CDR3 region is CAISDEDRSTGELFF. CDR3 coding DNA: TGTGCCATCAGTGATGAGGACAGGAGCACCGGGGAGCTGTTTTTT. This chain connects TRBV10-3 to TRBJ2-2; 7 bases map to TRBD1. Trimming took 3 bases from V and 4 from J; bases not matched to a gene: 5. From germline, CDR1 is ENHRY and CDR2 SYGVKD. This CDR3 comprises 15 residues.

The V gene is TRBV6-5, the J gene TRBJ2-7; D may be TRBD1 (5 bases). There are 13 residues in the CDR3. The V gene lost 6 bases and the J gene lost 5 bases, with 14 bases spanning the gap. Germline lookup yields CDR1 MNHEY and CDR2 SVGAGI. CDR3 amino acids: CASSRQPLHEQYF. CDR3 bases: TGTGCCAGCAGCCGACAGCCACTTCACGAGCAGTACTTC.

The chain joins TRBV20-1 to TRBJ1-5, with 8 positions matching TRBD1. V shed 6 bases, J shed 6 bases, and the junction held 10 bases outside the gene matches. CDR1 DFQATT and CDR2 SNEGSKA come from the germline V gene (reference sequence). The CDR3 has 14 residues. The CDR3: CSASRTGPRQPQHF. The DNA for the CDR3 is TGCAGTGCCTCCCGGACAGGGCCTCGTCAGCCCCAGCATTTT.

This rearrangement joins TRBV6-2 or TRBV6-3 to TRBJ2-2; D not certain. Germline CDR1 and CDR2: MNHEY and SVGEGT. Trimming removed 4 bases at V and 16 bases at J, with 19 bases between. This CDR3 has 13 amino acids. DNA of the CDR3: TGTGCCAGCAGTTCCGGGCTCCCCGAAAGGAGGTTTTTT. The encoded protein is CASSSGLPERRFF.

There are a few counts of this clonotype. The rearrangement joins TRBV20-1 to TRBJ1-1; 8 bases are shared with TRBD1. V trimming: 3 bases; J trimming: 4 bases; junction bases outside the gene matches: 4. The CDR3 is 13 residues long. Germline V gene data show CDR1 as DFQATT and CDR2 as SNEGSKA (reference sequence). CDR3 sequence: CSASRQGATEAFF. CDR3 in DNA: TGCAGTGCTAGTCGTCAGGGGGCCACTGAAGCTTTCTTT.

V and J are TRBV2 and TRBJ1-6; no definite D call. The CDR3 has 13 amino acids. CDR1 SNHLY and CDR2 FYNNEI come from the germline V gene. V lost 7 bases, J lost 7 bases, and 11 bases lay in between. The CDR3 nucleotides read TGTGCCAGCAAGGAGAGCAGAAATTCACCCCTCCACTTT. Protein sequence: CASKESRNSPLHF.

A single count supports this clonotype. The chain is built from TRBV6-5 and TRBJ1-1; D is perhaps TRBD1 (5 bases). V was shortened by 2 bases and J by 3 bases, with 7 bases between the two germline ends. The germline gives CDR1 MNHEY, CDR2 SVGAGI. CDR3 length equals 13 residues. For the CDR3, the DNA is TGTGCCAGCAGTTACGGGGCCGACACTGAAGCTTTCTTT. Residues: CASSYGADTEAFF.

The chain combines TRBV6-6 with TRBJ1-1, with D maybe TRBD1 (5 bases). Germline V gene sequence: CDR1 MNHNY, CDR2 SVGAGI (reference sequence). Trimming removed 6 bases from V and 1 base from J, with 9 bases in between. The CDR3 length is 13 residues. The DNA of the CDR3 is TGTGCCAGCAGGCCGCAGGGGAACACTGAAGCTTTCTTT. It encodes CASRPQGNTEAFF.